This T cell receptor beta chain was sequenced in a study of tumor-infiltrating lymphocytes in primary liver carcinoma. Total RNA and DNA came together from 20-30 mg of bulk tissue without cell sorting. Germline V gives CDR1 SGHAT, CDR2 FQNNGV. V was pared by 8 bases and J by 9 bases, with 11 bases between. The CDR3 totals 11 residues. A primer matching the constant region was used to make TCR beta cDNA from approximately 500 ng of total RNA. Researchers made the TCR beta libraries by running three nested multiplex PCR rounds with slightly modified ARM-PCR. Each of the first two PCR rounds ran roughly 9 cycles with TRBV1-TRBV30 forward and C-beta reverse primers. TCRdb processed the multiplex PCR reads anew with MiXCR; each CDR3 protein has one entry. This sample has approximately 110,000 distinct CDR3 sequences, with 55% to 75% found just once.

The source of this sequence is a woman aged 60-75 years with primary liver carcinoma and hepatitis B virus infection. Sequencing was performed on liver tumor tissue from sampling region 3. Subset defined: tumor region T3, left-lateral pole. This sequence joins TRBV11-2 and TRBJ1-3, with D unresolved. The CDR3 region is CASARDGTIYF. DNA of the CDR3: TGTGCCAGCGCACGTGATGGCACCATATATTTT. Full variable domain (outside the CDR3, taken from reference TRBV11-2 and TRBJ1-3): EAGVAQSPRYKIIEKRQSVAFWCNPISGHATLYWYQQILGQGPKLLIQFQNNGVVDDSQLPKDRFSAERLKGVDSTLKIQPAKLEDSAVYLCASARDGTIYFGEGSWLTVV.